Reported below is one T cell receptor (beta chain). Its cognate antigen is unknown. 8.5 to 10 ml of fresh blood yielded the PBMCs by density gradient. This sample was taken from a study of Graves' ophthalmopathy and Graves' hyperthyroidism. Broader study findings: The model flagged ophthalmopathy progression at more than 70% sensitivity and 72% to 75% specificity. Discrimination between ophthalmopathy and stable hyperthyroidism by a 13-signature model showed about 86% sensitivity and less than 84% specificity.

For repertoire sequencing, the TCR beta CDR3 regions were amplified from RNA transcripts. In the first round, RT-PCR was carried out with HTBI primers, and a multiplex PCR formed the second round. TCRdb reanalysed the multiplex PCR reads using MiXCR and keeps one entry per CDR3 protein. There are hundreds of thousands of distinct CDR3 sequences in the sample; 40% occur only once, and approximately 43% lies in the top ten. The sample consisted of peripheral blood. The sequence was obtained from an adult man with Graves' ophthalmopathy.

CDR3 amino acids: CASSVPGADTQYF. DNA of the CDR3: TGTGCCAGCAGCGTTCCCGGGGCAGATACGCAGTATTTT. The genes are TRBV9 and TRBJ2-3, with D possibly matching TRBD2 (5 bases). In germline, CDR1 is SGDLS, CDR2 YYNGEE. The CDR3 totals 13 residues. The V end lost 2 bases, the J end lost 4 bases, and 8 bases lay between the germline ends. Combining the CDR3 with reference TRBV9 and TRBJ2-3 gives the whole variable domain DSGVTQTPKHLITATGQRVTLRCSPRSGDLSVYWYQQSLDQGLQFLIQYYNGEERAKGNILERFSAQQFPDLHSELNLSSLELGDSALYFCASSVPGADTQYFGPGTRLTVL.